The source of this T cell receptor (beta chain) is a study of blood T cell repertoires in COVID-19. Study-wide context: Italy, Spain and the United States were the sources of the convalescent and acute COVID-19 samples. T cells, B-cell-depleted T cells, or PBMCs provided the cDNA or gDNA that served as material.

In the authors' methods: It was from reference gene primer amplification that nucleated cell counts were estimated. Measured with immunoSEQ multiplex PCR; TCRdb has only the in-frame clones, and not every one. V, J and clone size derive from that table, while D and trimming were established from the DNA sequence. The table records about 330,000 clones, approximately 85% of them present only once. Trimming shortened V by 6 bases and J by 1 base, and 12 bases separated the two germline ends. CDR3 length: 14 residues. Germline CDR1 is KGHSH and CDR2 is LQKENI. This TCR was recovered from a human donor in a cohort sampled during active COVID-19. The chain links TRBV18 to TRBJ1-2, with TRBD1 as a possible D gene (6 bases). The sequencing input was peripheral blood. The CDR3 reads CASSLGQINYGYTF. CDR3 coding DNA: TGTGCCAGCTCTTTAGGACAGATTAACTATGGCTACACCTTC.